The 3 T cell receptor beta chains presented below share a single source sample, sequenced in a study of identical twins. TCRdb redid the calling of the 5' RACE reads with MiXCR, one entry per CDR3 protein. Among a few hundred thousand distinct CDR3 sequences listed, roughly 8% were seen once. The same data also contributed to another study, on yellow fever vaccine responses in identical twins.

The sample was CD8+ T cells sorted from blood. The receptors here all came from a young woman in good health.

There are a few counts of this clonotype. The V call is TRBV11-2, the J call TRBJ2-2; 8 bases line up with TRBD1. The ends lost 2 bases at V and 7 bases at J; junction bases unmatched: 6. The length of the CDR3 is 15 residues. The V gene's germline CDR1 is SGHAT and CDR2 FQNNGV. CDR3 residues: CASSLRAGGNGELFF. The CDR3 DNA follows: TGTGCCAGCAGCTTAAGAGCAGGGGGCAACGGGGAGCTGTTTTTT.

The chain joins TRBV20-1 to TRBJ2-5; the D is unclear. The V and J ends lost 4 bases and 4 bases respectively, with 22 bases between them. The V gene's germline CDR1 is DFQATT and CDR2 SNEGSKA (reference sequence). This CDR3 spans 16 amino acids. This chain's CDR3 is CSANNPNSMAVETQYF. As DNA, the CDR3 is TGCAGTGCTAATAATCCTAACTCCATGGCTGTAGAGACCCAGTACTTC.

This clonotype was recorded at least ten times. J is TRBJ2-2 and V is TRBV29-1; a weak D match, TRBD1 (5 bases). Between the trimmed V and J ends, which lost 6 bases and 1 base, there was a span of 12 bases. The CDR3 is 14 residues long. The germline V gene has CDR1 SQVTM and CDR2 ANQGSEA. The CDR3 DNA sequence: TGCAGCGTAGCAGGACATATGAACACCGGGGAGCTGTTTTTT. Amino acid sequence: CSVAGHMNTGELFF.